The TCR beta chain described here comes from a study of molecular identifiers for immune sequencing clone quantification. TCRdb recomputed calls from the PCR reads with MiXCR, one row per CDR3 protein. Among approximately 670,000 distinct CDR3 sequences listed, approximately 20% were seen once. Germline loops: CDR1 SGHAT, CDR2 FQNNGV. The CDR3 is 12 residues long. Turning to this clonotype: The germline gene is not matched at one end of the junction; a read error may be the cause.

The chain couples TRBV11-2 to TRBJ1-1; the D is unclear. The sequence derives from a human donor in good health. Some libraries in this study had Jurkat cell RNA spiked in. Sequences were obtained from naive CD8+ T cells from blood, with Jurkat cell RNA spiked in. Subset given: FACS-sorted CD8+CD4-CCR7+CD45RA+ naive T cells. CDR3 residues: CASSHLTREDFF. CDR3 nucleotide sequence: TGTGCCAGCAGCCACCTGACAAGGGAAGATTTCTTT. The complete variable domain, with remaining parts taken from reference TRBV11-2 and TRBJ1-1, reads EAGVAQSPRYKIIEKRQSVAFWCNPISGHATLYWYQQILGQGPKLLIQFQNNGVVDDSQLPKDRFSAERLKGVDSTLKIQPAKLEDSAVYLCASSHLTREDFFGQGTRLTVV.